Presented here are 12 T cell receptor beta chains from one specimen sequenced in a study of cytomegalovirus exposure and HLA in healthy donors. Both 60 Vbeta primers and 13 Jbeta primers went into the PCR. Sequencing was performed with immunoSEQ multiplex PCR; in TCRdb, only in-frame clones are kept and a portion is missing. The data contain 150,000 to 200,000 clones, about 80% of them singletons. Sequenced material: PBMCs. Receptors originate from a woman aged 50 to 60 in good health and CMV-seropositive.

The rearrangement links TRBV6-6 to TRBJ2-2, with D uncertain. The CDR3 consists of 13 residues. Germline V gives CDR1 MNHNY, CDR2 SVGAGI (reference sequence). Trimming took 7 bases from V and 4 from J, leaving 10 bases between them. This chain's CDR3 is CASISPGTGELFF. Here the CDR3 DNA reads TGTGCCAGCATTTCTCCGGGCACCGGGGAGCTGTTTTTT.

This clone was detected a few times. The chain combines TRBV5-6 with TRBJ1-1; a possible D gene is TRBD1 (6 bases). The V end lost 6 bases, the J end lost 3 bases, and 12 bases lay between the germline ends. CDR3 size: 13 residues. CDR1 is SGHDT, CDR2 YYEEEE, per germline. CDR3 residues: CASTARGYTEAFF. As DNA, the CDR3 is TGTGCCAGCACCGCGAGGGGGTACACTGAAGCTTTCTTT.

CDR3 in amino acids: CASSQEGQGIYNEQFF. For the CDR3, the DNA is TGCGCCAGCAGCCAGGAGGGACAGGGGATCTACAATGAGCAGTTCTTC. V gene TRBV4-3 combines with J gene TRBJ2-1; 10 bases are a match to TRBD1. Germline-derived CDR1 and CDR2 are LGHNA and YSLEER. The CDR3 is 16 residues long. The ends lost 3 bases at V and 3 bases at J; junction bases unmatched: 5.

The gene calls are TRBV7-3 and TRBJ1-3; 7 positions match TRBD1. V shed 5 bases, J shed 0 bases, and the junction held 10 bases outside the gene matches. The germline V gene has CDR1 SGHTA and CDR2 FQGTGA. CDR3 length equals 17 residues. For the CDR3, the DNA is TGTGCCAGCAGCCCCATTGGGACAGCCAACTCTGGAAACACCATATATTTT. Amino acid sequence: CASSPIGTANSGNTIYF.

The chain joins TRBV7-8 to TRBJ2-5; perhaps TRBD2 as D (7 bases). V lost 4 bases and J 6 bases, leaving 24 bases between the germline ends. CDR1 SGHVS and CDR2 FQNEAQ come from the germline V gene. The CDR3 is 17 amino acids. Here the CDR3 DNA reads TGTGCCAGCAGCTCCAGCCTAGGGGGGGCTGTAGTAAAGACCCAGTACTTC. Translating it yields CASSSSLGGAVVKTQYF.

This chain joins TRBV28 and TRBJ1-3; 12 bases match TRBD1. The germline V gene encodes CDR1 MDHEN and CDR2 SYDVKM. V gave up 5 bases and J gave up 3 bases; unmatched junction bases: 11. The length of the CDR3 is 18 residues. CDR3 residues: CASSSPGQGALGGNTIYF. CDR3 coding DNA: TGTGCCAGCAGTAGCCCGGGACAGGGGGCGTTAGGTGGAAACACCATATATTTT.

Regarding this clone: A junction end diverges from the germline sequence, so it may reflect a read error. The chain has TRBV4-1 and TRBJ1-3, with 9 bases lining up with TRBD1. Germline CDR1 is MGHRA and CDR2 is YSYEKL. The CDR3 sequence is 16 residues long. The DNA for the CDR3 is TGTGCCAGCAGCCAAGGGGGGGACAGGGCGTCAAACACCATATATTTT. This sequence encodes CASSQGGDRASNTIYF.

As DNA, the CDR3 is TGTGCCAGTAGTAGGGGACAGAGCTCCTACGAGCAGTACTTC. This gives the protein CASSRGQSSYEQYF. The rearrangement uses TRBV19 and TRBJ2-7, with 7 positions matching TRBD1. Germline V gene data show CDR1 as LNHDA and CDR2 as SQIVND (reference sequence). The CDR3 length is 14 residues. V shed 4 bases and J 0 bases; nucleotides not matched to a gene: 3.

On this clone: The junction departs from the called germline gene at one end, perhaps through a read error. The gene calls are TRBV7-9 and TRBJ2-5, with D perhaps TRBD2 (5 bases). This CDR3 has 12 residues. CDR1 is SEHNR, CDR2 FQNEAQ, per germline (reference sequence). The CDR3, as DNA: TGTTCCAGCAGCTTAGGAGGAAAGACCCAGTACTTC. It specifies CSSSLGGKTQYF.

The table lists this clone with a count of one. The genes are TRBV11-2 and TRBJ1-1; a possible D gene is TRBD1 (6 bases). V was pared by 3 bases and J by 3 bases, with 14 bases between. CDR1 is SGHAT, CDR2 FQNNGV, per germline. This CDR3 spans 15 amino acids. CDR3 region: CASSLRGHADTEAFF. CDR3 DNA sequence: TGTGCCAGCAGCTTGCGGGGGCATGCGGACACTGAAGCTTTCTTT.

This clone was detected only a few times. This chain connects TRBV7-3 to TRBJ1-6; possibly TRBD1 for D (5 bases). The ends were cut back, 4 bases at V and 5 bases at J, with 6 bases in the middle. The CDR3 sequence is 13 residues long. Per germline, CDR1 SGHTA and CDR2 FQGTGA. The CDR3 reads CASSWGDNSPLHF. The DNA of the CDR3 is TGTGCCAGCAGCTGGGGGGATAATTCACCCCTCCACTTT. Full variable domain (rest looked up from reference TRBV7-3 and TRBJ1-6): GAGVSQTPSNKVTEKGKYVELRCDPISGHTALYWYRQSLGQGPEFLIYFQGTGAADDSGLPNDRFFAVRPEGSVSTLKIQRTERGDSAVYLCASSWGDNSPLHFGNGTRLTVT.

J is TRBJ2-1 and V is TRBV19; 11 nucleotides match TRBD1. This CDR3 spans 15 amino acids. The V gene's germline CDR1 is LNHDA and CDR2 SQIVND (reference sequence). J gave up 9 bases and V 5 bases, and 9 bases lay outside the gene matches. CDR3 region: CASSSRDRGWSEQFF. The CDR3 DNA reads TGTGCCAGTAGTTCCCGGGACAGGGGGTGGAGTGAGCAGTTCTTC.